One and the same sample provided the 29 T cell receptor beta chains below, sequenced in a study of T cell responses to AZD1222 COVID-19 vaccine. Clones were sequenced by immunoSEQ multiplex PCR, and TCRdb holds only the in-frame ones, with some missing. The table has about 75,000 clones, approximately 90% seen once. Sequencing used peripheral blood, obtained 28 days after the second dose of the MenACWY control vaccine. These receptors all come from an adult who received the MenACWY meningococcal vaccine as a control.

The rearrangement uses TRBV11-3 and TRBJ2-2; TRBD2 matches at 11 bases. There are 17 residues in the CDR3. Per the germline V gene, CDR1 is SGHNT and CDR2 is YENEEA. The V and J ends lost 4 bases and 4 bases, in that order; junction bases with no gene match: 8. The DNA for the CDR3 is TGTGCCAGCAGCTCCGGGACTAGCGGCTCGCCCACCGGGGAGCTGTTTTTT. Translated, it gives CASSSGTSGSPTGELFF.

This chain joins TRBV7-2 and TRBJ1-6; 8 positions agree with TRBD1. The V gene's germline CDR1 is SGHTA and CDR2 FQGNSA. This CDR3 spans 15 amino acids. The V gene end was trimmed by 4 bases and the J gene end by 6 bases; junction bases not matched to a gene: 5. CDR3 DNA sequence: TGTGCCAGCAGCTGGGGGACAGGCGGTAATTCACCCCTCCACTTT. This encodes CASSWGTGGNSPLHF.

In this sample, this clone turned up once. The chain combines TRBV19 with TRBJ2-7; perhaps TRBD1 as D (7 bases). The CDR3 extends over 13 amino acids. Germline V lookup: CDR1 LNHDA, CDR2 SQIVND (reference sequence). The V and J ends lost 5 bases and 4 bases respectively, with 12 bases between them. The CDR3 is CASSPGGMYEQYF. DNA for the CDR3: TGTGCCAGTAGTCCAGGGGGGATGTACGAGCAGTACTTC.

J is TRBJ1-2 and V is TRBV5-6; TRBD1 matches 12 bases. Unmatched junction bases numbered 2, after V lost 3 bases and J lost 8 bases. CDR3 length: 13 amino acids. CDR1 SGHDT and CDR2 YYEEEE come from the germline V gene. CDR3 nucleotide sequence: TGTGCCAGCAGCTGGGACAGGGGGCACGGCTACACCTTC. Translating gives CASSWDRGHGYTF.

The sample holds a few counts of this clone. V gene TRBV9 combines with J gene TRBJ1-1; no definite D call. The CDR3 extends over 14 amino acids. Germline V CDR1 and CDR2: SGDLS, YYNGEE. With 2 bases removed from V and 0 bases from J, the gap between germline ends came to 8 bases. CDR3 in DNA: TGTGCCAGCAGCGTTGCCGTCGTGAACACTGAAGCTTTCTTT. It yields the protein CASSVAVVNTEAFF.

The chain uses TRBV12-5 and TRBJ2-5, with a weak D call TRBD2 (5 bases). Germline CDR1 and CDR2: LGHNT and FRNRAP. Trimming shortened V by 7 bases and J by 5 bases, and 26 bases separated the two germline ends. This CDR3 region has 17 residues. The CDR3 bases are TGTGCTAGTGTTCCTTACCCGGCGGGTCTGACCCCGGAGACCCAGTACTTC. It encodes CASVPYPAGLTPETQYF.

This clone was counted once. The rearrangement uses TRBV14 and TRBJ2-2, with D possibly matching TRBD1 (6 bases). The CDR3 is 19 residues long. Per germline, CDR1 SGHDN and CDR2 FVKESK. Trimming shortened V by 2 bases and J by 4 bases, and 23 bases separated the two germline ends. CDR3 sequence reads: CASSQTLPPQGFGTGELFF. In DNA, the CDR3 is TGTGCCAGCAGCCAAACGCTACCACCACAGGGTTTCGGCACCGGGGAGCTGTTTTTT. The variable domain in full, completed from reference TRBV14 and TRBJ2-2, reads EAGVTQFPSHSVIEKGQTVTLRCDPISGHDNLYWYRRVMGKEIKFLLHFVKESKQDESGMPNNRFLAERTGGTYSTLKVQPAELEDSGVYFCASSQTLPPQGFGTGELFFGEGSRLTVL.

The chain carries TRBV6-1 and TRBJ2-1; TRBD1 aligns across 7 bases. The germline V gene encodes CDR1 MNHNS and CDR2 SASEGT. The CDR3 totals 12 residues. Trimming removed 3 bases from V and 8 bases from J; junction bases left unmatched: 1. The CDR3 is CASSDTGDEQFF. The CDR3 DNA is TGTGCCAGCAGTGACACAGGGGATGAGCAGTTCTTC.

This rearrangement joins TRBV6-2 or TRBV6-3 to TRBJ2-3, with 10 bases lining up with TRBD2. With V trimmed by 5 bases and J by 5 bases, 16 bases remained unmatched. The CDR3 sequence is 18 residues long. Germline CDR1 is MNHEY and CDR2 is SVGEGT. The CDR3 region is CASSPWAPVAGGLDTQYF. The CDR3 DNA is TGTGCCAGCAGTCCCTGGGCCCCCGTAGCGGGGGGCCTAGATACGCAGTATTTT.

The rearrangement joins TRBV12-3 or TRBV12-4 to TRBJ1-1; possibly TRBD1 for D (5 bases). Trimming removed 2 bases from V and 5 bases from J, with 9 bases in between. CDR3 length: 13 amino acids. The CDR3 spells CASSLTGVTEAFF. The CDR3 bases are TGTGCCAGCAGTTTAACGGGGGTAACTGAAGCTTTCTTT.

The chain carries TRBV4-3 and TRBJ1-2, with D perhaps TRBD1 (5 bases). This CDR3 has 15 amino acids. Germline V lookup: CDR1 LGHNA, CDR2 YSLEER. V was pared by 1 base and J by 1 base, with 10 bases between. The CDR3 protein is CASSQGRASNYGYTF. In DNA, the CDR3 is TGCGCCAGCAGCCAAGGCAGGGCGAGTAACTATGGCTACACCTTC.

The chain carries TRBV6-5 and TRBJ2-7; D perhaps matches TRBD2 (5 bases). The germline gives CDR1 MNHEY, CDR2 SVGAGI. This CDR3 comprises 13 residues. Trimming removed 2 bases at V and 4 bases at J, with 9 bases between. The CDR3 region is CASSYDGKYEQYF. The CDR3 DNA reads as TGTGCCAGCAGTTACGACGGGAAATACGAGCAGTACTTC.

The gene calls are TRBV5-1 and TRBJ2-1; 9 bases match TRBD1. V shed 4 bases, J shed 0 bases, and the junction held 2 bases outside the gene matches. The germline V gene encodes CDR1 SGHRS and CDR2 YFSETQ. CDR3 length: 15 amino acids. DNA of the CDR3: TGCGCCAGCAGCCCGGGACAGGGCTCCTACAATGAGCAGTTCTTC. It yields the protein CASSPGQGSYNEQFF.

V gene TRBV5-4 combines with J gene TRBJ1-4; D call uncertain. The CDR3 loop spans 15 amino acids. The germline gives CDR1 SGHNT, CDR2 YYREEE (reference sequence). The ends were cut back, 4 bases at V and 0 bases at J, with 10 bases in the middle. In DNA form, the CDR3 reads TGTGCCAGCAGCCCCGACGGCCCAACTAATGAAAAACTGTTTTTT. Translated: CASSPDGPTNEKLFF.

The J gene is TRBJ1-6, the V gene TRBV6-6; D remains unclear. In germline, CDR1 is MNHNY, CDR2 SVGAGI (reference sequence). The CDR3 contains 14 residues. Trimming removed 5 bases from V and 4 bases from J, with 9 bases in between. The CDR3 region has the DNA TGTGCCAGCAGTACGGGGAATTATAATTCACCCCTCCACTTT. This encodes CASSTGNYNSPLHF.

CDR3 protein: CASSLRQGLSYGYTF. CDR3 DNA: TGTGCCAGCAGTTTAAGACAGGGGCTTTCCTATGGCTACACCTTC. The chain links TRBV27 to TRBJ1-2, with 8 bases that match TRBD1. CDR1 MNHEY and CDR2 SMNVEV come from the germline V gene (reference sequence). CDR3 size: 15 residues. V was clipped by 2 bases and J by 4 bases; unmatched bases: 6.

The chain has TRBV9 and TRBJ2-6, with 9 bases matching TRBD1. The germline gives CDR1 SGDLS, CDR2 YYNGEE. This CDR3 is 19 amino acids long. The ends lost 3 bases at V and 3 bases at J; junction bases unmatched: 13. In nucleotides, the CDR3 is TGTGCCAGCAGCGGGACAGGGGCGGGTGTTGGAAGTGGGGCCAACGTCCTGACTTTC. It encodes CASSGTGAGVGSGANVLTF.

The chain is built from TRBV3-1 (or the pseudogene TRBV3-2) and TRBJ2-7; 10 nucleotides agree with TRBD1. The V segment lost 0 bases and the J segment 6 bases; nucleotides outside the gene matches: 11. The CDR3 runs to 17 residues. The germline gives CDR1 LGHDT, CDR2 YNNKEL (reference sequence). Here the CDR3 reads CASSQDGQGVGSSEQYF. The CDR3 DNA follows: TGTGCCAGCAGCCAAGATGGACAGGGGGTTGGCTCGAGCGAGCAGTACTTC.

This rearrangement joins TRBV2 to TRBJ2-1; perhaps TRBD2 as D (5 bases). V lost 5 bases, J lost 1 base, and 9 bases lay in between. This CDR3 has 14 residues. The germline gives CDR1 SNHLY, CDR2 FYNNEI. The CDR3 reads CASSLALSYNEQFF. CDR3 in DNA: TGTGCCAGCAGTCTAGCTCTGTCCTACAATGAGCAGTTCTTC.

The V call is TRBV9, the J call TRBJ1-2; weak D call: TRBD1 (6 bases). V shed 0 bases and J shed 7 bases, with 19 bases lying between them. In germline, CDR1 is SGDLS, CDR2 YYNGEE. This CDR3 comprises 16 residues. In DNA form, the CDR3 reads TGTGCCAGCAGCGTAGTGCCCGGGCAGGGGAAGGGTGGCTACACCTTC. Translation: CASSVVPGQGKGGYTF.

This clone was picked up one time. DNA for the CDR3: TGTGCCAGCAGCCTATTTGTTGGCGGGGGGGCCTCAGATACGCAGTATTTT. Translation gives CASSLFVGGGASDTQYF. The rearrangement uses TRBV11-2 and TRBJ2-3; TRBD2 matches 9 bases. The CDR3 consists of 17 residues. The trim removed 5 bases at V and 4 bases at J, leaving 13 bases unmatched. CDR1 is SGHAT, CDR2 FQNNGV, per germline.

The chain has TRBV5-5 and TRBJ1-1; the D gene is possibly TRBD1 (5 bases). Looked up from germline, CDR1 is SGHKS and CDR2 is YYEKEE (reference sequence). CDR3 length equals 15 residues. V was pared by 6 bases and J by 4 bases, with 19 bases between. This chain's CDR3 is CASTPPWGYRTEAFF. The CDR3 bases are TGTGCCAGCACTCCTCCTTGGGGGTATCGCACTGAAGCTTTCTTT.

The rearrangement joins TRBV4-2 to TRBJ2-1, with D perhaps matching TRBD2 (6 bases). This CDR3 region has 17 residues. The V end was cut by 0 bases, the J end by 4 bases, with 16 bases between. Germline V gene lookup returns CDR1 LGHNA and CDR2 YNFKEQ. In DNA form, the CDR3 reads TGTGCCAGCAGCCAAGATCCATTGGGACTTTCGTACAATGAGCAGTTCTTC. Residues: CASSQDPLGLSYNEQFF.

CDR3 coding DNA: TGTGCCAGCAGCGTGGACAGGGCGAATGAGCAGTTCTTC. Translation gives CASSVDRANEQFF. The chain is built from TRBV11-2 and TRBJ2-1; 8 bases fit TRBD1. Germline CDR1 is SGHAT and CDR2 is FQNNGV. This CDR3 has 13 amino acids. J gave up 7 bases and V 5 bases, and 4 bases lay outside the gene matches.

The sample holds a few counts of this clone. This rearrangement joins TRBV5-5 to TRBJ2-1; D uncertain. The germline V gene has CDR1 SGHKS and CDR2 YYEKEE (reference sequence). The V and J ends lost 1 base and 4 bases respectively, with 12 bases between them. The CDR3 runs 15 residues. The CDR3 reads CASSLFVNAYNEQFF. The CDR3 DNA sequence: TGTGCCAGCAGCTTGTTTGTGAATGCATACAATGAGCAGTTCTTC.

The V call is TRBV11-3, the J call TRBJ2-6; tentative D call: TRBD1 (5 bases). The CDR3 has 17 residues. The germline CDR1 and CDR2 sequences are SGHNT and YENEEA. V shed 5 bases and J shed 0 bases, with 14 bases lying between them. This CDR3 reads CASSAQVVSSGANVLTF. CDR3 coding DNA: TGTGCCAGCAGCGCACAGGTTGTGAGCTCTGGGGCCAACGTCCTGACTTTC.

This clone was seen just once. The chain uses TRBV6-2 or TRBV6-3 and TRBJ1-5, with 8 bases fitting TRBD1. Germline CDR1 reads MNHEY; CDR2 reads SVGEGT. With 6 bases clipped from V and 4 bases from J, the junction kept 8 bases outside the gene matches. The CDR3 runs 15 residues. This CDR3 is CASRPTRTGNQPQHF. The CDR3 DNA sequence: TGTGCCAGCAGGCCTACCCGGACAGGGAATCAGCCCCAGCATTTT.

This chain joins TRBV7-2 and TRBJ1-5; D remains ambiguous. With 1 base removed from V and 0 bases from J, the gap between germline ends came to 10 bases. From germline, CDR1 is SGHTA and CDR2 FQGNSA. This CDR3 has 16 residues. As DNA, the CDR3 is TGTGCCAGCAGCTTAGAGGTGGGCACTAGCAATCAGCCCCAGCATTTT. Encoded protein: CASSLEVGTSNQPQHF.

J is TRBJ2-2 and V is TRBV19; D is perhaps TRBD1 (5 bases). This CDR3 contains 14 residues. The ends were cut back, 6 bases at V and 0 bases at J, with 8 bases in the middle. CDR1 and CDR2 (germline): LNHDA, SQIVND (reference sequence). The CDR3 sequence is CASRSGTNTGELFF. DNA for the CDR3: TGTGCCAGTAGGTCAGGGACGAACACCGGGGAGCTGTTTTTT. The entire variable domain, with the rest obtained from reference TRBV19 and TRBJ2-2, is as follows: DGGITQSPKYLFRKEGQNVTLSCEQNLNHDAMYWYRQDPGQGLRLIYYSQIVNDFQKGDIAEGYSVSREKKESFPLTVTSAQKNPTAFYLCASRSGTNTGELFFGEGSRLTVL.